This TCR beta chain derives from a study of T-cell reconstitution after alpha-beta-depleted transplantation in children. CDR1 and CDR2 from the germline V gene are SGHRS and YFSETQ. This CDR3 comprises 14 residues. The ends were cut back, 1 base at V and 0 bases at J, with 7 bases in the middle. Preparation of the TCRbeta library involved a method that used unique molecular identifiers. In TCRdb, the PCR reads were re-called with MiXCR into one record per CDR3 protein. The top ten clones hold approximately 4.7% of a sample with under 300,000 distinct CDR3 sequences, 9.7% of them seen once. The chain employs TRBV5-1 and TRBJ1-1; no firm D call. The specimen was PBMCs from the stem cell graft donor, collected from the stem cell graft. The receptor was derived from a human donor who donated a stem cell graft to a child with SCID. The CDR3: CASSLTNMNTEAFF. The CDR3 bases are TGCGCCAGCAGCTTGACGAATATGAACACTGAAGCTTTCTTT.